These 25 T cell receptor beta chains were sequenced from one sample in a study of blood T cell repertoires in COVID-19. Libraries were prepared by immunoSEQ multiplex PCR; TCRdb keeps only in-frame clonotypes and omits some of them. The data contain some 110,000 clones, 65% to 80% of them seen just once; the ten biggest clones take up 2% to 3%. The material sequenced was peripheral blood. The receptor set was obtained from a man aged 45-65 years with acute or convalescent COVID-19.

This chain links TRBV4-1 with TRBJ1-2, with a tentative D call TRBD1 (5 bases). The germline V gene encodes CDR1 MGHRA and CDR2 YSYEKL. The CDR3 runs 15 residues. V shed 4 bases and J shed 5 bases, with 17 bases lying between them. CDR3 DNA: TGCGCCAGCAGCCCCCTCGGGGGGAGTTCTTATGGCTACACCTTC. Its translation is CASSPLGGSSYGYTF.

The chain links TRBV19 to TRBJ2-7, with 9 bases lining up with TRBD2. The germline V gene has CDR1 LNHDA and CDR2 SQIVND (reference sequence). The CDR3 loop spans 15 amino acids. The ends lost 5 bases at V and 6 bases at J; junction bases unmatched: 11. The CDR3 DNA follows: TGTGCCAGTAGTGTCCTAGCGGGAAGTCTAAGCGAGCAGTACTTC. Encoded protein: CASSVLAGSLSEQYF.

J is TRBJ1-3 and V is TRBV6-2 or TRBV6-3; a weak D match, TRBD1 (5 bases). Germline-derived CDR1 and CDR2 are MNHEY and SVGEGT. V gave up 2 bases and J gave up 1 base, with 6 bases separating them. CDR3 length: 14 amino acids. Here the CDR3 DNA reads TGTGCCAGCAGTTACCGGGGGTCTGGAAACACCATATATTTT. Amino acid sequence: CASSYRGSGNTIYF.

This rearrangement joins TRBV6-5 to TRBJ2-7, with 9 bases identical to TRBD2. V trimming: 6 bases; J trimming: 3 bases; junction bases outside the gene matches: 3. The CDR3 runs to 13 residues. Germline V lookup: CDR1 MNHEY, CDR2 SVGAGI. The CDR3 DNA follows: TGTGCCAGCAGCGATAGCGGGAGCTACGAGCAGTACTTC. Translation: CASSDSGSYEQYF.

This clone turned up a few times. The chain couples TRBV29-1 to TRBJ2-3, with 8 positions matching TRBD2. Germline V gene data show CDR1 as SQVTM and CDR2 as ANQGSEA. V shed 5 bases and J 2 bases; nucleotides not matched to a gene: 6. The CDR3 has 14 residues. DNA for the CDR3: TGCAGCGTTCGAGCGGGGGACTACACAGATACGCAGTATTTT. Translation: CSVRAGDYTDTQYF.

The J gene is TRBJ1-5, the V gene TRBV6-1; 8 nucleotides match TRBD1. The CDR3 totals 15 residues. Germline trimming cut 0 bases from V and 6 bases from J; bases unmatched to any gene: 4. Germline V gene lookup returns CDR1 MNHNS and CDR2 SASEGT. The CDR3 reads CASSEAETGAQPQHF. The CDR3 region has the DNA TGTGCCAGCAGTGAAGCCGAGACAGGGGCTCAGCCCCAGCATTTT.

The chain recombines TRBV7-9 with TRBJ1-3; unclear D gene. The V gene lost 5 bases and the J gene lost 0 bases, with 14 bases spanning the gap. The germline gives CDR1 SEHNR, CDR2 FQNEAQ (reference sequence). The CDR3 extends over 16 amino acids. The CDR3 DNA follows: TGTGCCAGCAGCCCAACGGCAGGTAGCTCTGGAAACACCATATATTTT. Its protein is CASSPTAGSSGNTIYF. The variable domain in full, with the rest retrieved from reference TRBV7-9 and TRBJ1-3, is DTGVSQNPRHKITKRGQNVTFRCDPISEHNRLYWYRQTLGQGPEFLTYFQNEAQLEKSRLLSDRFSAERPKGSFSTLEIQRTEQGDSAMYLCASSPTAGSSGNTIYFGEGSWLTVV.

This chain connects TRBV30 to TRBJ1-1; the match to TRBD1 covers 7 bases. Looked up from germline, CDR1 is GTSNPN and CDR2 is SVGIG (reference sequence). With V trimmed by 4 bases and J by 2 bases, 7 bases remained unmatched. The CDR3 is 14 amino acids. The CDR3: CAWNEGTANTEAFF. For the CDR3, the DNA is TGTGCCTGGAACGAAGGGACAGCCAACACTGAAGCTTTCTTT.

The V gene is TRBV29-1, the J gene TRBJ2-1; TRBD1 matches at 9 bases. The CDR3 is 21 residues long. The germline V gene encodes CDR1 SQVTM and CDR2 ANQGSEA. J gave up 1 base and V 7 bases, and 26 bases lay outside the gene matches. The CDR3 loop is CSAETGGRELEGYKSYNEQFF. CDR3 nucleotide sequence: TGCAGCGCAGAGACAGGGGGGAGAGAACTAGAAGGCTACAAGTCCTACAATGAGCAGTTCTTC.

The rearrangement links TRBV5-6 to TRBJ2-1; 10 bases line up with TRBD2. With V trimmed by 4 bases and J by 5 bases, 9 bases remained unmatched. Germline V gives CDR1 SGHDT, CDR2 YYEEEE. This CDR3 contains 16 residues. CDR3 nucleotide sequence: TGTGCCAGCAGCGCCCCACTAGCGGGGTTGAACAATGAGCAGTTCTTC. Its protein product is CASSAPLAGLNNEQFF. Supplemented by reference TRBV5-6 and TRBJ2-1, the full variable domain reads DAGVTQSPTHLIKTRGQQVTLRCSPKSGHDTVSWYQQALGQGPQFIFQYYEEEERQRGNFPDRFSGHQFPNYSSELNVNALLLGDSALYLCASSAPLAGLNNEQFFGPGTRLTVL.

This chain links TRBV19 with TRBJ2-3; 9 bases line up with TRBD2. The CDR3 runs 18 residues. V gave up 0 bases and J gave up 3 bases; unmatched junction bases: 10. Germline V gene data show CDR1 as LNHDA and CDR2 as SQIVND (reference sequence). Here the CDR3 reads CASSIDLLIAGETDTQYF. The DNA for the CDR3 is TGTGCCAGTAGTATAGATCTCCTAATAGCGGGGGAAACAGATACGCAGTATTTT.

The chain uses TRBV2 and TRBJ1-5; no reliable D call. CDR1 SNHLY and CDR2 FYNNEI come from the germline V gene. The CDR3 extends over 15 amino acids. Trimming removed 3 bases from V and 2 bases from J, with 11 bases in between. The CDR3 spells CASSELGMGNQPQHF. CDR3 DNA: TGTGCCAGCAGTGAGTTGGGCATGGGCAATCAGCCCCAGCATTTT.

The gene calls are TRBV27 and TRBJ2-3; D might be TRBD1 (5 bases). This CDR3 spans 13 amino acids. Germline V lookup: CDR1 MNHEY, CDR2 SMNVEV (reference sequence). Between the trimmed V and J ends, which lost 8 bases and 0 bases, there was a span of 9 bases. The CDR3 sequence is CASEGVSTDTQYF. DNA for the CDR3: TGTGCCAGCGAAGGGGTTAGCACAGATACGCAGTATTTT.

The rearrangement joins TRBV24-1 to TRBJ2-7, with no clear D. Between the trimmed V and J ends, which lost 4 bases and 3 bases, there was a span of 6 bases. The length of the CDR3 is 12 residues. Germline V lookup: CDR1 KGHDR, CDR2 SFDVKD. The CDR3 region is CATSDDFYEQYF. The DNA for the CDR3 is TGTGCCACCAGTGACGACTTCTACGAGCAGTACTTC.

The chain uses TRBV7-6 and TRBJ2-6; tentatively, D is TRBD1 (5 bases). This CDR3 is built from 15 residues. The germline V and J ends were trimmed by 5 bases and 1 base, with 9 bases remaining between them. Germline values: CDR1 SGHVS, CDR2 FNYEAQ. CDR3 DNA sequence: TGTGCCAGCAGCCCCCCAGGGTCTGGGGCCAACGTCCTGACTTTC. Amino acid sequence: CASSPPGSGANVLTF. The complete variable domain, with remaining parts taken from reference TRBV7-6 and TRBJ2-6, reads GAGVSQSPRYKVTKRGQDVALRCDPISGHVSLYWYRQALGQGPEFLTYFNYEAQQDKSGLPNDRFSAERPEGSISTLTIQRTEQRDSAMYRCASSPPGSGANVLTFGAGSRLTVL.

The J gene is TRBJ1-4, the V gene TRBV15, with D tentatively TRBD1 (6 bases). The V gene's germline CDR1 is LNHNV and CDR2 YYDKDF (reference sequence). V was cut by 0 bases and J by 10 bases, with 12 bases left in between. The CDR3 covers 14 residues. CDR3 residues: CATSRDRDIGKLFF. Written as DNA, the CDR3 is TGTGCCACCAGCAGAGATCGGGACATCGGAAAACTGTTTTTT.

The chain is built from TRBV4-2 and TRBJ1-5; the match to TRBD1 covers 7 bases. Germline V CDR1 and CDR2: LGHNA, YNFKEQ. V gave up 3 bases and J gave up 3 bases; unmatched junction bases: 5. The length of the CDR3 is 15 residues. CDR3 in DNA: TGTGCCAGCAGCCATTCCGGGACAGACAATCAGCCCCAGCATTTT. It codes for CASSHSGTDNQPQHF.

The gene calls are TRBV9 and TRBJ1-3, with 7 bases lining up with TRBD1. Germline V gives CDR1 SGDLS, CDR2 YYNGEE. The CDR3 is 16 residues long. Unmatched junction bases numbered 6, after V lost 3 bases and J lost 0 bases. Here the CDR3 DNA reads TGTGCCAGCAGCGGCGACAGGGCGATCTCTGGAAACACCATATATTTT. Residues: CASSGDRAISGNTIYF.

This chain uses TRBV19 with TRBJ2-1; 8 bases map to TRBD1. The CDR3 spans 11 residues. V gave up 8 bases and J gave up 8 bases; unmatched junction bases: 2. Germline V gene lookup returns CDR1 LNHDA and CDR2 SQIVND (reference sequence). The CDR3 bases are TGTGCCAGTGCGGACAGGGATGAGCAGTTCTTC. Protein sequence: CASADRDEQFF.

V usage is TRBV5-4 and J usage is TRBJ2-5; D may be TRBD1 (6 bases). The CDR3 loop spans 15 amino acids. Looked up from germline, CDR1 is SGHNT and CDR2 is YYREEE (reference sequence). Trimming left V 0 bases short and J 3 bases short, with 12 bases between. The CDR3 loop is CASSLAQGGKETQYF. CDR3 DNA sequence: TGTGCCAGCAGCTTGGCCCAAGGGGGAAAAGAGACCCAGTACTTC.

In this sample, this clone turned up a few times. The sample carries other DNA sequences with the same CDR3. This sequence joins TRBV6-6 and TRBJ2-7; 10 bases align to TRBD2. CDR1 and CDR2 (germline): MNHNY, SVGAGI (reference sequence). V gave up 5 bases and J gave up 2 bases; unmatched junction bases: 3. CDR3 length: 14 residues. The CDR3 DNA reads TGTGCCAGCAGTCAAGCGGGAGGGGCCTACGAGCAGTACTTC. Protein: CASSQAGGAYEQYF.

This rearrangement joins TRBV5-1 to TRBJ1-2; 9 nucleotides match TRBD1. This CDR3 has 14 amino acids. Losses at the gene ends were 4 bases for V and 5 bases for J; bases not matched to a gene: 6. CDR1 and CDR2 (germline): SGHRS, YFSETQ. In DNA form, the CDR3 reads TGCGCCAGCAGCGAAACGACAGGGGGTTATGGCTACACCTTC. Translated: CASSETTGGYGYTF.

This clone was observed a handful of times. The chain employs TRBV6-5 and TRBJ2-7, with 7 nucleotides matching TRBD2. Per the germline V gene, CDR1 is MNHEY and CDR2 is SVGAGI. The CDR3 covers 13 residues. V trimming: 5 bases; J trimming: 5 bases; junction bases outside the gene matches: 6. CDR3 in DNA: TGTGCCAGCAGTAGCGGGGTCCGACACGAGCAGTACTTC. Its protein product is CASSSGVRHEQYF.

V is TRBV4-1 and J is TRBJ1-1, with 9 bases lining up with TRBD1. Germline CDR1 reads MGHRA; CDR2 reads YSYEKL. V shed 2 bases and J 6 bases; nucleotides not matched to a gene: 13. The CDR3 extends over 17 amino acids. The CDR3 DNA follows: TGCGCCAGCAGCCAATTTGGGACAGGGCGTCGAGTATCTGAAGCTTTCTTT. It specifies CASSQFGTGRRVSEAFF.

The genes are TRBV4-1 and TRBJ2-5; D is undetermined. The CDR3 spans 15 residues. Per germline, CDR1 MGHRA and CDR2 YSYEKL. V was cut by 0 bases and J by 5 bases, with 13 bases left in between. The CDR3, as DNA: TGCGCCAGCAGCCAAGATTGGAGCACCGGGGAGACCCAGTACTTC. It translates to CASSQDWSTGETQYF.